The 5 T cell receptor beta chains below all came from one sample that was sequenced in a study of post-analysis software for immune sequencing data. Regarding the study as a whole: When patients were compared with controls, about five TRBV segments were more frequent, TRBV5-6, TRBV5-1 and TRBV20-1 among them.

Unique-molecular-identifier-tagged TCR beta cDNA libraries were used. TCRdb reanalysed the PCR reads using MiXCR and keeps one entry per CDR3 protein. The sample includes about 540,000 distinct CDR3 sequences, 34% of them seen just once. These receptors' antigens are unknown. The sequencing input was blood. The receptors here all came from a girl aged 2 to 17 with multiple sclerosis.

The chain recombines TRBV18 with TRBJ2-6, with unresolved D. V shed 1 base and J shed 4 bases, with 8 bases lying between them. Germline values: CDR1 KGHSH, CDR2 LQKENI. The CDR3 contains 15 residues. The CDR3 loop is CASSPQQSGANVLTF. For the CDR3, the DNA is TGTGCCAGCTCACCACAGCAATCCGGGGCCAACGTCCTGACTTTC.

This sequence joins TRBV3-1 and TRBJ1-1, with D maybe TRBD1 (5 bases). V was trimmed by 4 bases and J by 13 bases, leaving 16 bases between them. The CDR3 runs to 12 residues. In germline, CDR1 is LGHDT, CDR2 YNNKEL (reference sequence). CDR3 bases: TGTGCCAGCAGCCCGGCGGGGGGAGGGGTTTTCTTT. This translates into CASSPAGGGVFF. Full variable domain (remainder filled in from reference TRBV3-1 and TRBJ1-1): DTAVSQTPKYLVTQMGNDKSIKCEQNLGHDTMYWYKQDSKKFLKIMFSYNNKELIINETVPNRFSPKSPDKAHLNLHINSLELGDSAVYFCASSPAGGGVFFGQGTRLTVV.

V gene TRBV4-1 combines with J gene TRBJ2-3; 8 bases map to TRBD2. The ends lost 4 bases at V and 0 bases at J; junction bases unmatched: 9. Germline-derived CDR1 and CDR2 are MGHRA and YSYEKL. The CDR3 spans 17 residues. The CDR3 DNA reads TGCGCCAGCAGCCCAAGGAATAGCGGGGATAGCACAGATACGCAGTATTTT. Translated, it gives CASSPRNSGDSTDTQYF.

CDR3 DNA: TGTGCCAGCAGTTACATGGTGACAGGGGTTTCAGATTACAATGAGCAGTTCTTC. Its protein product is CASSYMVTGVSDYNEQFF. The V gene is TRBV6-2 or TRBV6-3, the J gene TRBJ2-1; TRBD1 matches 8 bases. Losses at the gene ends were 2 bases for V and 4 bases for J; bases not matched to a gene: 13. This CDR3 spans 18 amino acids. CDR1 MNHEY and CDR2 SVGEGT come from the germline V gene.

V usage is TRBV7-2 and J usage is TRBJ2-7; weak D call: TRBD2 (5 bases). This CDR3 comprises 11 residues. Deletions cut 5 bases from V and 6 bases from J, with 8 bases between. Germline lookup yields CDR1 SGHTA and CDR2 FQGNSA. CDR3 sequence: CASSPSFEQYF. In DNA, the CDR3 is TGTGCCAGCAGCCCTAGCTTCGAGCAGTACTTC.